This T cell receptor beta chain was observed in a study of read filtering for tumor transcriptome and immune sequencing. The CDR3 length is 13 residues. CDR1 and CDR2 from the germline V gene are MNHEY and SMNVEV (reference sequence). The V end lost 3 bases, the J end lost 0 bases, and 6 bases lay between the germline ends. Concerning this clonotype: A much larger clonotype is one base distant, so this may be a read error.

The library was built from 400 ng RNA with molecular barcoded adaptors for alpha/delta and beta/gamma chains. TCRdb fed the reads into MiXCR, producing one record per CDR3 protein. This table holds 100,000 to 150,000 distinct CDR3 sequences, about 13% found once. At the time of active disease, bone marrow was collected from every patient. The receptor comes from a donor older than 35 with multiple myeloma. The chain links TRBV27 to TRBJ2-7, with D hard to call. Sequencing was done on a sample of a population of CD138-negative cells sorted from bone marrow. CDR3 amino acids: CASSLRNSYEQYF. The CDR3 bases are TGTGCCAGCAGTTTGCGGAACTCCTACGAGCAGTACTTC.